What follows describes a single T cell receptor beta chain. What it binds is not known. The V and J ends lost 5 bases and 8 bases respectively, with 22 bases between them. The CDR3 length is 16 residues. Germline values: CDR1 SEHNR, CDR2 FQNEAQ (reference sequence). The sample is drawn from a study of early T cells in non-severe SARS-CoV-2 infection. Points from the study as a whole: VDJdb-based annotation leaned toward anti-spike CD8 responses and missed private and CD4 specificities.

TCRdb re-called the 5' RACE reads through MiXCR, storing one row per CDR3 protein. Of about 44,000 distinct CDR3 sequences detected, around 23% appear once; the ten largest clones hold approximately 4.5%. This chain links TRBV7-9 with TRBJ2-1, with D perhaps assigned TRBD1 or TRBD2 (6 bases each). The clonotype comes from an adult who was a healthcare worker with PCR-confirmed SARS-CoV-2 infection or an uninfected control (not recorded which). Specimen: whole blood, collected at baseline. CDR3 coding DNA: TGTGCCAGCAGCCAGAGGTCCGGGGGCCTGGGCGATGAGCAGTTCTTC. It encodes CASSQRSGGLGDEQFF.